This T cell receptor beta chain comes out of a study of Ad26.COV2.S vaccination and SARS-CoV-2 variants. The V and J ends lost 8 bases and 7 bases respectively, with 15 bases between them. The V gene's germline CDR1 is MNHEY and CDR2 SVGAGI. CDR3 size: 13 residues. Sequencing was performed with immunoSEQ multiplex PCR; in TCRdb, only in-frame clones are kept and a portion is missing. The sample contains under 150,000 clones, roughly 90% of which appear only once. This sequence was found in a human donor who had recovered from COVID-19. This chain uses TRBV6-5 with TRBJ2-1; no definite D call. This sample comprised peripheral blood, obtained after recovery from COVID-19. CDR3 nucleotides: TGTGCCAGCCGTCAAAAGGTGCAGAATGAGCAGTTCTTC. Encoded protein: CASRQKVQNEQFF.